Each of the 16 T cell receptor beta chains below was sequenced from the same sample in a study of T cell responses to AZD1222 COVID-19 vaccine. This table comes from immunoSEQ multiplex PCR, and its TCRdb copy is limited to in-frame clones, with some not included. The sample contains tens of thousands of clones, more than 70% of which appear only once. The sample in question was peripheral blood, obtained on day 0 of AZD1222 vaccination. The receptor source for this set is an adult in good health.

The V call is TRBV28, the J call TRBJ2-1; D might be TRBD1 or TRBD2, each matching 5 bases. This CDR3 spans 13 amino acids. The ends were cut back, 6 bases at V and 12 bases at J, with 18 bases in the middle. Per the germline V gene, CDR1 is MDHEN and CDR2 is SYDVKM. CDR3 sequence (DNA): TGTGCCAGCAGCCCCCCGGCCGGGGCATCGCAGTTCTTC. Protein: CASSPPAGASQFF.

V usage is TRBV7-3 and J usage is TRBJ1-1; D is ambiguous. The CDR3 covers 14 residues. V gave up 0 bases and J gave up 1 base, with 6 bases separating them. The germline V gene has CDR1 SGHTA and CDR2 FQGTGA. The CDR3 DNA follows: TGTGCCAGCAGCTTAACGGTCCCGAACACTGAAGCTTTCTTT. Amino acid sequence: CASSLTVPNTEAFF.

J is TRBJ2-1 and V is TRBV12-3 or TRBV12-4; 9 bases map to TRBD2. V trimming: 6 bases; J trimming: 11 bases; junction bases outside the gene matches: 2. The CDR3 length is 11 residues. The CDR3 sequence is CASSSGRQQFF. In DNA, the CDR3 is TGTGCCAGCAGCAGCGGGAGGCAGCAGTTCTTC.

This sequence joins TRBV6-5 and TRBJ2-2; the D gene is possibly TRBD1 (6 bases). Germline CDR1 and CDR2: MNHEY and SVGAGI. The CDR3 totals 13 residues. Deletions cut 7 bases from V and 2 bases from J, with 8 bases between. CDR3 nucleotide sequence: TGTGCCAGCATGGACAGTAACACCGGGGAGCTGTTTTTT. This codes for CASMDSNTGELFF.

V gene TRBV13 combines with J gene TRBJ2-7; D perhaps matches TRBD1 (6 bases). Germline assignment: CDR1 PRHDT and CDR2 FYEKMQ (reference sequence). The V gene lost 4 bases and the J gene lost 7 bases, with 20 bases spanning the gap. The CDR3 consists of 15 residues. CDR3 bases: TGTGCCAGCAGCTCGGGACAAGGGGGATCTCGGGAGCAGTACTTC. This gives the protein CASSSGQGGSREQYF.

This chain joins TRBV11-2 and TRBJ1-1; tentative D call: TRBD1 (5 bases). This CDR3 is 13 amino acids long. V was trimmed by 3 bases and J by 5 bases, leaving 10 bases between them. Germline values: CDR1 SGHAT, CDR2 FQNNGV. The CDR3: CASSFTRETEAFF. The CDR3, as DNA: TGTGCCAGCAGCTTTACCAGGGAAACTGAAGCTTTCTTT.

The rearrangement uses TRBV11-3 and TRBJ2-1; D is possibly TRBD1 or TRBD2 (6 bases each). V shed 3 bases and J shed 9 bases, with 15 bases lying between them. This CDR3 has 14 amino acids. Per germline, CDR1 SGHNT and CDR2 YENEEA. CDR3 amino acids: CASSFGGGRGEQFF. CDR3 nucleotides: TGTGCCAGCAGCTTCGGAGGGGGGCGGGGTGAGCAGTTCTTC.

The CDR3 coding sequence is TGTGCCAGCAGGGAGACGGACAGGGCCGGAAACACCATATATTTT. It codes for CASRETDRAGNTIYF. V and J are TRBV2 and TRBJ1-3; 8 nucleotides align to TRBD1. The CDR3 covers 15 residues. V shed 6 bases and J 4 bases; nucleotides not matched to a gene: 8. Germline-derived CDR1 and CDR2 are SNHLY and FYNNEI.

This clone has only one observation. V and J are TRBV7-9 and TRBJ2-1, with D possibly being TRBD2 (5 bases). V was trimmed by 5 bases and J by 0 bases, leaving 8 bases between them. In germline, CDR1 is SEHNR, CDR2 FQNEAQ (reference sequence). The CDR3 consists of 14 residues. CDR3 DNA sequence: TGTGCCAGCAGCAAGGCGGGCTCCTACAATGAGCAGTTCTTC. Its translation: CASSKAGSYNEQFF.

The chain has TRBV28 and TRBJ1-2; 10 bases map to TRBD1. J gave up 4 bases and V 10 bases, and 12 bases lay outside the gene matches. Germline CDR1 reads MDHEN; CDR2 reads SYDVKM. CDR3 length: 15 residues. CDR3 DNA: TGTGCCACCTCCAGGGGGACAGGGGATGGCTATGGCTACACCTTC. Its protein is CATSRGTGDGYGYTF.

Note on this clone: The junction differs from germline at one of its ends, possibly a read error. V gene TRBV2 combines with J gene TRBJ1-1, with 9 nucleotides matching TRBD1. The CDR3 is 12 amino acids. The germline gives CDR1 SNHLY, CDR2 FYNNEI. The CDR3 DNA reads as TGTGCCAGCCAGGACAGGGGCCCTGAAGTTTTCTTT. The encoded protein is CASQDRGPEVFF.

This sequence joins TRBV5-1 and TRBJ2-5, with D tentatively TRBD2 (6 bases). Trimming pared 0 bases from V and 2 bases from J, leaving 11 bases between. The CDR3 consists of 15 residues. The germline CDR1 and CDR2 sequences are SGHRS and YFSETQ. The CDR3 nucleotides read TGCGCCAGCAGCTTGGGCGCGGGGACTCAAGAGACCCAGTACTTC. This sequence encodes CASSLGAGTQETQYF.

The rearrangement links TRBV5-1 to TRBJ1-4; possible D gene TRBD1, 5 bases. Looked up from germline, CDR1 is SGHRS and CDR2 is YFSETQ. The length of the CDR3 is 14 residues. V was shortened by 1 base and J by 10 bases, with 14 bases between the two germline ends. CDR3 nucleotide sequence: TGCGCCAGCAGCTTGTCCGGGGAAGGGGTAAAACTGTTTTTT. It is translated as CASSLSGEGVKLFF.

The J gene is TRBJ1-1, the V gene TRBV5-5; D not certain. The CDR3 contains 12 residues. CDR1 is SGHKS, CDR2 YYEKEE, per germline (reference sequence). V lost 4 bases and J lost 5, with 9 bases in between. The CDR3 here is CASSPTWTEAFF. As DNA, the CDR3 is TGTGCCAGCAGCCCAACGTGGACTGAAGCTTTCTTT.

On this clone itself: The DNA is omitted, as the CDR3 cannot be located on it reliably, and the CDR3 follows TCRdb's listing. V is TRBV21-1 and J is TRBJ1-3. TRBV21-1 is annotated as a pseudogene. The CDR3 is 15 amino acids long, termini counted. The CDR3 region is CASSEPWGSGNTIYF.

The chain is built from TRBV7-3 and TRBJ2-7, with D possibly TRBD1 on 5 matching bases. CDR3 length: 16 residues. V lost 2 bases and J lost 0, with 14 bases in between. Germline V gives CDR1 SGHTA, CDR2 FQGTGA. DNA of the CDR3: TGTGCCAGCAGCTTAGGGGTCCACAGGTTCTCCTACGAGCAGTACTTC. Protein: CASSLGVHRFSYEQYF. Full variable domain (rest looked up from reference TRBV7-3 and TRBJ2-7): GAGVSQTPSNKVTEKGKYVELRCDPISGHTALYWYRQSLGQGPEFLIYFQGTGAADDSGLPNDRFFAVRPEGSVSTLKIQRTERGDSAVYLCASSLGVHRFSYEQYFGPGTRLTVT.